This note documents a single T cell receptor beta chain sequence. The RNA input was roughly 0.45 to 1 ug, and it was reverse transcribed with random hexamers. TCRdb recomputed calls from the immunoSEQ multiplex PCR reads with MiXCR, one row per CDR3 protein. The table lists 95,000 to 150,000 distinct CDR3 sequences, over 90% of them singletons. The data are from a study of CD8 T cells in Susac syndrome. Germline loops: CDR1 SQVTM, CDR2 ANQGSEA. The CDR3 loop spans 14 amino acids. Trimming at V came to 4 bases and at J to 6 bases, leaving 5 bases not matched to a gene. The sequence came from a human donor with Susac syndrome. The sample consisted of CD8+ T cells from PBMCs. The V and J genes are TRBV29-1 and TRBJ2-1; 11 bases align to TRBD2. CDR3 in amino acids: CSVGASGGSNEQFF. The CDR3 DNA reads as TGCAGCGTTGGGGCTAGCGGGGGGAGCAATGAGCAGTTCTTC.